This TCR beta chain was profiled in a study of Tregs in tolerant kidney transplant recipients. As for the study in general: The nonmyeloablative bone marrow transplants came from related graft donors, with transient mixed chimerism. The study's findings and limits: Biological reproducibility was not directly addressed in this study. In tolerant patients, donor-specific Tregs outgrew total Tregs, suggesting antigen-driven expansion.

With regard to this clone: Its antigen remains unknown. The read halts 3 residues ahead of the CDR3 end, with the missing end drawn from the germline J gene.

V trimming: 6 bases; J trimming: 5 bases; junction bases outside the gene matches: 6. Germline V gene lookup returns CDR1 LNHDA and CDR2 SQIVND (reference sequence). This CDR3 contains 15 residues. Data came from immunoSEQ multiplex PCR; TCRdb stores just in-frame clones and leaves some out. The data show fewer than 55,000 clones, and the top ten clones hold about 0.83%. The rearrangement links TRBV19 to TRBJ2-1; 11 positions agree with TRBD1. The source was CD4+ T cells from blood, collected before the transplant. The clonotype was recovered from a human donor who received a combined kidney and bone marrow transplant. Partial CDR3 DNA: TGTGCCAGTAGGACCCGGGACAGGGGGAACAATGAG. Its translation: CASRTRDRGNNE. In full, the CDR3 is CASRTRDRGNNEQFF.